This T cell receptor (beta chain) originates from a study of shared clonotypes between healthy human individuals. Study conclusions and caveats: Naive subsets typically showed greater estimated richness than memory subsets. Only blood was sampled, and tissue TCR repertoires likely differ from blood ones.

Details on this clone: Its antigen is still unknown.

V was pared by 5 bases and J by 1 base, with 12 bases between. The CDR3 has 14 residues. Germline V lookup: CDR1 SGHNT, CDR2 YENEEA. The protocol was immunoSEQ multiplex PCR, while the TCRdb copy is restricted to in-frame clones and leaves out a portion. The table records roughly 2.2 million clones, approximately 93% of them present only once. The material sequenced was naive CD4+ T cells from PBMCs. As to subset: CD45RA+ positively selected. The chain employs TRBV11-3 and TRBJ2-7, with D unclear. The source is a young man in good health. Some clones in this sample may be carry-over from other donors' samples. The CDR3 coding sequence is TGTGCCAGCAGCAATGGGCCCTATTCCTACGAGCAGTACTTC. This codes for CASSNGPYSYEQYF.